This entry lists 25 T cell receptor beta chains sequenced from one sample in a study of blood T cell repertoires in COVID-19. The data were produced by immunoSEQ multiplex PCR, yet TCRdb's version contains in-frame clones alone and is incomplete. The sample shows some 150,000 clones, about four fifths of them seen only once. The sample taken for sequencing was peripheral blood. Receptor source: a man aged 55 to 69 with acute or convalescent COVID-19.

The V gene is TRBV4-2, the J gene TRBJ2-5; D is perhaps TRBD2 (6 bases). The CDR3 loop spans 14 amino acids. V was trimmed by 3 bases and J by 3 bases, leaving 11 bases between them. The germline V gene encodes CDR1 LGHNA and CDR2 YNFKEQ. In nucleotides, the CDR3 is TGTGCCAGCAGCCAGAACCAGCGGGAAGAGACCCAGTACTTC. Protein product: CASSQNQREETQYF.

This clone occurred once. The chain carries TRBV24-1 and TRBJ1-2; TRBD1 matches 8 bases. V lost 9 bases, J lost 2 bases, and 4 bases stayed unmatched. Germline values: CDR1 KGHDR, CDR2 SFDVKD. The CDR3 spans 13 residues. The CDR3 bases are TGTGCCACCGGCGGACAGGGAAACTATGGCTACACCTTC. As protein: CATGGQGNYGYTF.

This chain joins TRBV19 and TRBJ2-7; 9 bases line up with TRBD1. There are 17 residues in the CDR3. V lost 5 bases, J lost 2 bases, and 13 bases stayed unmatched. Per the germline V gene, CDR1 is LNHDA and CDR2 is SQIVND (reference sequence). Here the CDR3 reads CASSLGTGLGLAYEQYF. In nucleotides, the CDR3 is TGTGCCAGTAGTTTGGGGACAGGGCTCGGTCTGGCCTACGAGCAGTACTTC.

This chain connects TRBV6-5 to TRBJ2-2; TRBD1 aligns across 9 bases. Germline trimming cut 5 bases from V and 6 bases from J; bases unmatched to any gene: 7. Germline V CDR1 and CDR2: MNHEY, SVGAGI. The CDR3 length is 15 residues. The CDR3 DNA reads TGTGCCAGCAGTACCGGGACAGGGTATTCCGGGGAGCTGTTTTTT. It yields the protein CASSTGTGYSGELFF.

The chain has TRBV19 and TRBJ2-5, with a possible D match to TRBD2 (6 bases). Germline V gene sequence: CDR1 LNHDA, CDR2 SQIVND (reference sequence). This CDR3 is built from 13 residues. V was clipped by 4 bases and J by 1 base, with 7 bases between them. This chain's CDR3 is CASSTSAQETQYF. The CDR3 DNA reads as TGTGCCAGTAGTACTAGCGCCCAAGAGACCCAGTACTTC.

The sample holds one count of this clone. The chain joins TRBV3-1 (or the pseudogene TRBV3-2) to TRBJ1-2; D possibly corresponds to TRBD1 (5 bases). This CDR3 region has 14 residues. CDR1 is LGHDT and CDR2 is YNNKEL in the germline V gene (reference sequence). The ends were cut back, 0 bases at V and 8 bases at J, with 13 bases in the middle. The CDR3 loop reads CASSQDQGARGYTF. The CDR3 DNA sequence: TGTGCCAGCAGCCAAGATCAAGGGGCGCGGGGCTACACCTTC.

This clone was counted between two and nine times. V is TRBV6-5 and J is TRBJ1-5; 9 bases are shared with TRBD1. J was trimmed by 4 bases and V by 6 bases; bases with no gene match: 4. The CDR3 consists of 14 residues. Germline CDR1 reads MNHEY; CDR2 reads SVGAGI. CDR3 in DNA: TGTGCCAGCAGCCGGACAGGGGTTAATCAGCCCCAGCATTTT. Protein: CASSRTGVNQPQHF.

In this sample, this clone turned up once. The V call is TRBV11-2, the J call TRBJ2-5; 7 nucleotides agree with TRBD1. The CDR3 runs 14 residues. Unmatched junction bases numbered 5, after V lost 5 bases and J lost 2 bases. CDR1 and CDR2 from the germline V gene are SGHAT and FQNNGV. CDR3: CASSRTGVQETQYF. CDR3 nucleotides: TGTGCCAGCAGCCGGACAGGCGTTCAAGAGACCCAGTACTTC.

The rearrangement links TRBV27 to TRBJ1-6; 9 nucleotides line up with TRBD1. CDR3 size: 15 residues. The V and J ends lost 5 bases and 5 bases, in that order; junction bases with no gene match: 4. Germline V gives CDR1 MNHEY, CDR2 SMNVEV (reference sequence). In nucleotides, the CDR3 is TGTGCCAGCAGTAAACGGGACAGGGATAATTCACCCCTCCACTTT. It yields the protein CASSKRDRDNSPLHF.

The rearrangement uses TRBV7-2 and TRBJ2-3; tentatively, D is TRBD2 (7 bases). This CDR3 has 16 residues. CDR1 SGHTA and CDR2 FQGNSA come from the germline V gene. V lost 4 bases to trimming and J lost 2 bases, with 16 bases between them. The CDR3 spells CASSSLRGGATDTQYF. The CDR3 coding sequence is TGTGCCAGCAGCTCGCTTAGGGGGGGCGCCACAGATACGCAGTATTTT.

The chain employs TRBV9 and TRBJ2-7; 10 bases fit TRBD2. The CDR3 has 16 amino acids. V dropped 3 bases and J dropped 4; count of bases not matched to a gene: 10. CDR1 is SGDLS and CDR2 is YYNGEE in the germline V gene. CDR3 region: CASSAGGSGRGYEQYF. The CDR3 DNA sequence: TGTGCCAGCAGCGCCGGAGGGAGCGGGAGGGGGTACGAGCAGTACTTC.

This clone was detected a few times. This CDR3 is CASSSTSGYNEQFF. CDR3 nucleotides: TGTGCCAGCAGCTCGACTAGCGGATACAATGAGCAGTTCTTC. The V call is TRBV5-4, the J call TRBJ2-1; 9 bases line up with TRBD2. The V and J ends lost 3 bases and 4 bases, in that order; junction bases with no gene match: 2. The germline V gene has CDR1 SGHNT and CDR2 YYREEE (reference sequence). The CDR3 is made up of 14 amino acids.

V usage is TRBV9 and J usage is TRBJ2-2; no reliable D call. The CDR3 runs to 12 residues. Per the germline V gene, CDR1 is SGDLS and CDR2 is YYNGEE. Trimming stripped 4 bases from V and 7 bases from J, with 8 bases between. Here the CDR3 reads CASSLPGGELFF. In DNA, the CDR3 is TGTGCCAGCAGCCTCCCGGGCGGGGAGCTGTTTTTT.

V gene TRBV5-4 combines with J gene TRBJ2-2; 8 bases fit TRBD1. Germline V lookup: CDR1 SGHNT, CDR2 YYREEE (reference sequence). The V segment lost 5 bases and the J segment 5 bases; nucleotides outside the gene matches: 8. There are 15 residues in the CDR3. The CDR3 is CASSYGQGKTGELFF. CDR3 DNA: TGTGCCAGCAGTTATGGACAGGGAAAAACCGGGGAGCTGTTTTTT.

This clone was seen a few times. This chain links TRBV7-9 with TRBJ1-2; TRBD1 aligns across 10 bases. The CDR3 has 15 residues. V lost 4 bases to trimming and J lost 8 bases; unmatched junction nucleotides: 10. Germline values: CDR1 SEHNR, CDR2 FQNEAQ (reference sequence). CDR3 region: CASSYPGTGVSGYTF. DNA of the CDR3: TGTGCCAGCAGCTACCCCGGGACAGGGGTAAGCGGCTACACCTTC. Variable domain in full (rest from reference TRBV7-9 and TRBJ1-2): DTGVSQNPRHKITKRGQNVTFRCDPISEHNRLYWYRQTLGQGPEFLTYFQNEAQLEKSRLLSDRFSAERPKGSFSTLEIQRTEQGDSAMYLCASSYPGTGVSGYTFGSGTRLTVV.

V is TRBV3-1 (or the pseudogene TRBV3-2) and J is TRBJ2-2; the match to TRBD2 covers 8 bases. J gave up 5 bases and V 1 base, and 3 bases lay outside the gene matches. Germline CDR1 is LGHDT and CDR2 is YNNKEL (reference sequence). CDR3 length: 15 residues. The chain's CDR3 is CASSQGGGRTGELFF. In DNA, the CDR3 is TGTGCCAGCAGCCAAGGCGGGGGGAGGACCGGGGAGCTGTTTTTT.

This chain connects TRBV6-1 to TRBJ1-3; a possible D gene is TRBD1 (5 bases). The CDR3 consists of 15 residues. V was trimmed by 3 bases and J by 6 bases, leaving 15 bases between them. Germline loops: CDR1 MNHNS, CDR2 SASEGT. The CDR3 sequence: CASSETQGMENTIYF. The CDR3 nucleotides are TGTGCCAGCAGTGAGACCCAGGGTATGGAAAACACCATATATTTT.

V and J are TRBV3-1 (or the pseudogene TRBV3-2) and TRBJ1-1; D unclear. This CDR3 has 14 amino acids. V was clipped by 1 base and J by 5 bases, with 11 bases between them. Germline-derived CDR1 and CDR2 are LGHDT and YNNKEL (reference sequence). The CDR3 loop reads CASSQGARETEAFF. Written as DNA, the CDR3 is TGTGCCAGCAGCCAAGGAGCGAGGGAAACTGAAGCTTTCTTT.

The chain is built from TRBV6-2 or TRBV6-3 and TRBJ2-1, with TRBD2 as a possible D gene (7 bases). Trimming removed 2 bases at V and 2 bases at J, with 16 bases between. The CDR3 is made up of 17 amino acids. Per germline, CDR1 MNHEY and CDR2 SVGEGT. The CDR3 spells CASSYRGAGVPYNEQFF. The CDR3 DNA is TGTGCCAGCAGTTACCGGGGGGCGGGAGTGCCCTACAATGAGCAGTTCTTC.

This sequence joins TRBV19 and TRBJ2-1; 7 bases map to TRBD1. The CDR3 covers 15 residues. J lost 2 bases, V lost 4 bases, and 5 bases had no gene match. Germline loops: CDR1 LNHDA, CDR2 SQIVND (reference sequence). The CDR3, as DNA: TGTGCCAGTAGTAAAACCGGGACAGCCTACAATGAGCAGTTCTTC. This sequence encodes CASSKTGTAYNEQFF.

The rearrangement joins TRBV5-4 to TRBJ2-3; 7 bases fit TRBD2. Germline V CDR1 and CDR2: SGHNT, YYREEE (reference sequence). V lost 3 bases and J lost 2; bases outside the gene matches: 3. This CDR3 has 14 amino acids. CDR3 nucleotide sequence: TGTGCCAGCAGCTCGAGCGGGGACACAGATACGCAGTATTTT. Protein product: CASSSSGDTDTQYF.

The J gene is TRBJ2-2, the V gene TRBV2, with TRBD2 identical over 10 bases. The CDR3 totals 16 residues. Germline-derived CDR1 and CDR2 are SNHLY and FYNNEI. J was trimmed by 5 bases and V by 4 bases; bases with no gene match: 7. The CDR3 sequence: CASSALAGAGTGELFF. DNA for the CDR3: TGTGCCAGCAGTGCCCTAGCGGGAGCGGGAACCGGGGAGCTGTTTTTT.

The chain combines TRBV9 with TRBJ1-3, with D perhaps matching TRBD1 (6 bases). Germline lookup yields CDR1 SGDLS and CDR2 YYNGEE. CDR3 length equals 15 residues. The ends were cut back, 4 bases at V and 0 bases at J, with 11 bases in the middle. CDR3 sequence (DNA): TGTGCCAGCAGCCCTCCAGGGGACTCTGGAAACACCATATATTTT. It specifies CASSPPGDSGNTIYF.

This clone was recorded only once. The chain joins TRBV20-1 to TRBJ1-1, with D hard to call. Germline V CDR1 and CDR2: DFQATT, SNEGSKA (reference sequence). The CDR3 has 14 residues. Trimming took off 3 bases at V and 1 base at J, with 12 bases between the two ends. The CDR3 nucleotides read TGCAGTGCTAGTATTCCAGGCTCGAACACTGAAGCTTTCTTT. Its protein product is CSASIPGSNTEAFF.

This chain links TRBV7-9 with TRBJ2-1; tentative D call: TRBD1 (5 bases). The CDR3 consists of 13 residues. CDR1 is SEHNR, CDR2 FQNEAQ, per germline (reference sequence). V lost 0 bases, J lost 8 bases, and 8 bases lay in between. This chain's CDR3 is CASSLARVDEQFF. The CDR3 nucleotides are TGTGCCAGCAGCTTAGCCAGGGTTGATGAGCAGTTCTTC. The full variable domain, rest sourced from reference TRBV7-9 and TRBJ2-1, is DTGVSQNPRHKITKRGQNVTFRCDPISEHNRLYWYRQTLGQGPEFLTYFQNEAQLEKSRLLSDRFSAERPKGSFSTLEIQRTEQGDSAMYLCASSLARVDEQFFGPGTRLTVL.